These 25 T cell receptor beta chains share one sample of origin, sequenced in a study of blood T cell repertoires in COVID-19. TCRdb's table, derived via immunoSEQ multiplex PCR, lists solely in-frame clones and lacks some. Of approximately 150,000 clones listed, around 80% are singletons. Source material: peripheral blood. Every receptor here comes from a woman aged 45-65 years in a cohort sampled during active or convalescent COVID-19.

The chain uses TRBV7-9 and TRBJ2-1; D may be TRBD1 (6 bases). V was clipped by 3 bases and J by 8 bases, with 8 bases between them. Per germline, CDR1 SEHNR and CDR2 FQNEAQ (reference sequence). The CDR3 extends over 12 amino acids. The CDR3 protein is CASSFGGDEQFF. The DNA of the CDR3 is TGTGCCAGCAGCTTTGGGGGCGATGAGCAGTTCTTC.

The chain has TRBV6-5 and TRBJ1-5, with a possible D match to TRBD1 (5 bases). Between the trimmed V and J ends, which lost 8 bases and 5 bases, there was a span of 13 bases. The CDR3 spans 13 residues. Germline lookup yields CDR1 MNHEY and CDR2 SVGAGI. CDR3 DNA: TGTGCCAGCGGAGACGGACAACATCAGCCCCAGCATTTT. Translating it yields CASGDGQHQPQHF.

In its sample, this clone was seen once. The chain employs TRBV5-4 and TRBJ1-1; weak D call: TRBD1 (5 bases). Germline CDR1 is SGHNT and CDR2 is YYREEE (reference sequence). This CDR3 has 15 residues. V lost 4 bases and J lost 1, with 14 bases in between. The DNA of the CDR3 is TGTGCCAGCAGCCGGGACTTTACCCCGAACACTGAAGCTTTCTTT. The encoded protein is CASSRDFTPNTEAFF.

The chain is built from TRBV18 and TRBJ2-7; D is unclear. Germline loops: CDR1 KGHSH, CDR2 LQKENI. The CDR3 is 12 residues long. V shed 2 bases and J shed 3 bases, with 5 bases lying between them. CDR3 DNA sequence: TGTGCCAGCTCACCATCCAACTACGAGCAGTACTTC. Its translation is CASSPSNYEQYF.

The chain links TRBV19 to TRBJ1-1, with TRBD1 identical over 11 bases. V was clipped by 6 bases and J by 1 base; unmatched bases: 4. Germline lookup yields CDR1 LNHDA and CDR2 SQIVND (reference sequence). CDR3 size: 15 residues. Here the CDR3 DNA reads TGTGCCAGTAGGGACAGGGGGCGGACGAACACTGAAGCTTTCTTT. Its protein is CASRDRGRTNTEAFF.

V is TRBV14 and J is TRBJ1-1; weak D call: TRBD1 (6 bases). V lost 4 bases to trimming and J lost 3 bases, with 12 bases between them. The germline V gene encodes CDR1 SGHDN and CDR2 FVKESK. CDR3 length: 14 amino acids. CDR3 DNA: TGTGCCAGCAGCCGGGCCAGGGGAGACACTGAAGCTTTCTTT. It specifies CASSRARGDTEAFF.

The V gene is TRBV4-1, the J gene TRBJ1-5; maybe TRBD1 (5 bases). V lost 1 base to trimming and J lost 5 bases, with 27 bases between them. Germline CDR1 and CDR2: MGHRA and YSYEKL. The CDR3 sequence is 20 residues long. Here the CDR3 reads CASSQGQGGVRPWRDQPQHF. CDR3 nucleotides: TGCGCCAGCAGCCAAGGTCAGGGAGGGGTTCGGCCATGGCGCGATCAGCCCCAGCATTTT.

The chain is built from TRBV3-1 (or the pseudogene TRBV3-2) and TRBJ2-7; D is undetermined. V was pared by 5 bases and J by 2 bases, with 13 bases between. The length of the CDR3 is 14 residues. Germline CDR1 LGHDT, CDR2 YNNKEL (reference sequence). CDR3 in DNA: TGTGCCAGCAGCGCGCCAAACAGTCCCTACGAGCAGTACTTC. Translating gives CASSAPNSPYEQYF.

This clone has just a few counts. The J gene is TRBJ2-3, the V gene TRBV15; TRBD2 is a possible D gene (5 bases). The V end was cut by 3 bases, the J end by 5 bases, with 18 bases between. The CDR3 runs 16 residues. In germline, CDR1 is LNHNV, CDR2 YYDKDF (reference sequence). CDR3 sequence reads: CATSSPTRGPRDTQYF. For the CDR3, the DNA is TGTGCCACCAGCAGTCCGACAAGAGGGCCTAGAGATACGCAGTATTTT. Filled out from reference TRBV15 and TRBJ2-3, the complete variable domain reads DAMVIQNPRYQVTQFGKPVTLSCSQTLNHNVMYWYQQKSSQAPKLLFHYYDKDFNNEADTPDNFQSRRPNTSFCFLDIRSPGLGDTAMYLCATSSPTRGPRDTQYFGPGTRLTVL.

The chain links TRBV30 to TRBJ2-7; no clear D. Germline-derived CDR1 and CDR2 are GTSNPN and SVGIG (reference sequence). The CDR3 has 12 amino acids. The V gene lost 5 bases and the J gene lost 0 bases, with 8 bases spanning the gap. The chain's CDR3 is CAWGPGSYEQYF. CDR3 sequence (DNA): TGTGCCTGGGGGCCGGGCTCCTACGAGCAGTACTTC.

V usage is TRBV5-3 and J usage is TRBJ1-5; TRBD1 matches 8 bases. TRBV5-3 is an open reading frame, and its role is uncertain. This CDR3 region has 18 residues. The V gene end was trimmed by 4 bases and the J gene end by 0 bases; junction bases not matched to a gene: 12. The CDR3 spells CARSPGQGYLRSNQPQHF. The CDR3 region has the DNA TGTGCCAGAAGCCCAGGACAGGGCTATTTACGTAGCAATCAGCCCCAGCATTTT.

This clone came up once. V usage is TRBV30 and J usage is TRBJ1-2; D is perhaps TRBD1 (6 bases). CDR3 length equals 12 residues. The germline V gene has CDR1 GTSNPN and CDR2 SVGIG (reference sequence). V was trimmed by 4 bases and J by 5 bases, leaving 11 bases between them. The CDR3 spells CAWNREGYGYTF. CDR3 nucleotide sequence: TGTGCCTGGAACAGGGAGGGGTATGGCTACACCTTC.

The chain combines TRBV6-5 with TRBJ2-7; maybe TRBD2 (5 bases). Germline CDR1 reads MNHEY; CDR2 reads SVGAGI. This CDR3 is built from 14 residues. V shed 0 bases and J shed 5 bases, with 11 bases lying between them. Written as DNA, the CDR3 is TGTGCCAGCAGTTACTCATGGTTCGGGGACGAGCAGTACTTC. It is translated as CASSYSWFGDEQYF.

The chain combines TRBV5-1 with TRBJ1-3; 7 bases map to TRBD1. Per germline, CDR1 SGHRS and CDR2 YFSETQ. The CDR3 length is 14 residues. The junction had 4 bases not matched to a gene; V was cut back by 0 bases and J by 7 bases. Written as DNA, the CDR3 is TGCGCCAGCAGCTTGGACAGGGGCGGCAACACCATATATTTT. Protein sequence: CASSLDRGGNTIYF.

V is TRBV3-1 (or the pseudogene TRBV3-2) and J is TRBJ1-6, with a possible D match to TRBD1 (5 bases). Germline CDR1 and CDR2: LGHDT and YNNKEL (reference sequence). Trimming removed 1 base at V and 1 base at J, with 17 bases between. The CDR3 consists of 19 residues. CDR3 nucleotides: TGTGCCAGCAGCCAAGTGTTTGTTGGGGGGGGATCCTATAATTCACCCCTCCACTTT. It yields the protein CASSQVFVGGGSYNSPLHF.

The chain is built from TRBV5-1 and TRBJ1-1, with 8 bases aligning to TRBD1. Germline loops: CDR1 SGHRS, CDR2 YFSETQ. This CDR3 is 15 amino acids long. V shed 3 bases and J 4 bases; nucleotides not matched to a gene: 8. CDR3 loop: CASSWGDRSGTEAFF. For the CDR3, the DNA is TGCGCCAGCAGCTGGGGGGACAGGTCGGGCACTGAAGCTTTCTTT.

CDR3 nucleotide sequence: TGTGCCAGCAGCTTAGGGGCGGGTCAGCCCCAGCATTTT. Protein sequence: CASSLGAGQPQHF. V usage is TRBV11-2 and J usage is TRBJ1-5; D unclear. CDR1 SGHAT and CDR2 FQNNGV come from the germline V gene. The V end was cut by 1 base, the J end by 6 bases, with 7 bases between. This CDR3 region has 13 residues.

There are a few counts of this clone. The chain recombines TRBV10-3 with TRBJ1-2; 9 positions match TRBD1. V trimming: 8 bases; J trimming: 7 bases; junction bases outside the gene matches: 5. From germline, CDR1 is ENHRY and CDR2 SYGVKD. This CDR3 is 12 amino acids long. CDR3 sequence (DNA): TGTGCCATCCAACAGGGGGCCGGTGGCTACACCTTC. The encoded protein is CAIQQGAGGYTF.

The chain couples TRBV4-3 to TRBJ1-3; TRBD1 might be the D (6 bases). The CDR3 spans 17 residues. Per germline, CDR1 LGHNA and CDR2 YSLEER. V was cut by 2 bases and J by 3 bases, with 17 bases left in between. CDR3 bases: TGCGCCAGCAGCCAACTCCTTGGAAGGGGGTTTGGAAACACCATATATTTT. Translation gives CASSQLLGRGFGNTIYF.

J is TRBJ1-4 and V is TRBV3-1 (or the pseudogene TRBV3-2), with 7 bases lining up with TRBD1. CDR3 length: 17 residues. J gave up 3 bases and V 4 bases, and 11 bases lay outside the gene matches. The germline V gene has CDR1 LGHDT and CDR2 YNNKEL (reference sequence). CDR3 bases: TGTGCCAGCAGCCCGACAGGGAAGGGGAAGGCTAATGAAAAACTGTTTTTT. Translating it yields CASSPTGKGKANEKLFF.

This clone occurred once. This sequence joins TRBV7-6 and TRBJ1-1, with 8 bases fitting TRBD1. The J segment lost 3 bases and the V segment lost 4 bases, leaving 10 bases of the junction unmatched. The CDR3 has 16 residues. Germline V gene sequence: CDR1 SGHVS, CDR2 FNYEAQ. CDR3 region: CASSSRAGQGYTEAFF. CDR3 sequence (DNA): TGTGCCAGCAGCTCACGCGCCGGACAGGGCTACACTGAAGCTTTCTTT.

The genes are TRBV6-5 and TRBJ2-5; 9 positions match TRBD2. Germline V CDR1 and CDR2: MNHEY, SVGAGI. Trimming cost V 6 bases and J 5 bases; bases outside gene matches: 10. The CDR3 extends over 15 amino acids. Here the CDR3 DNA reads TGTGCCAGCAGGACAGCGGGGGGCGGGATCGAGACCCAGTACTTC. It is translated as CASRTAGGGIETQYF.

The chain employs TRBV3-1 (or the pseudogene TRBV3-2) and TRBJ2-3; TRBD2 matches at 15 bases. V gave up 2 bases and J gave up 5 bases; unmatched junction bases: 5. Per the germline V gene, CDR1 is LGHDT and CDR2 is YNNKEL (reference sequence). CDR3 size: 17 residues. The CDR3 protein is CASSQNGLAGGLDTQYF. The CDR3 bases are TGTGCCAGCAGCCAAAACGGACTAGCGGGGGGGCTAGATACGCAGTATTTT.

J is TRBJ2-3 and V is TRBV9, with 7 positions matching TRBD2. Trimming at V came to 2 bases and at J to 6 bases, leaving 6 bases not matched to a gene. This CDR3 region has 14 residues. Germline V gives CDR1 SGDLS, CDR2 YYNGEE. The CDR3 reads CASSVRGVDDTQYF. The CDR3 coding sequence is TGTGCCAGCAGCGTCCGGGGGGTGGATGATACGCAGTATTTT.

The chain is built from TRBV10-3 and TRBJ2-1, with D perhaps TRBD1 (8 bases). The CDR3 consists of 15 residues. Between the trimmed V and J ends, which lost 3 bases and 4 bases, there was a span of 13 bases. In germline, CDR1 is ENHRY, CDR2 SYGVKD. CDR3 protein: CAISDTGGGYNEQFF. CDR3 nucleotides: TGTGCCATCAGTGACACAGGGGGGGGTTACAATGAGCAGTTCTTC.